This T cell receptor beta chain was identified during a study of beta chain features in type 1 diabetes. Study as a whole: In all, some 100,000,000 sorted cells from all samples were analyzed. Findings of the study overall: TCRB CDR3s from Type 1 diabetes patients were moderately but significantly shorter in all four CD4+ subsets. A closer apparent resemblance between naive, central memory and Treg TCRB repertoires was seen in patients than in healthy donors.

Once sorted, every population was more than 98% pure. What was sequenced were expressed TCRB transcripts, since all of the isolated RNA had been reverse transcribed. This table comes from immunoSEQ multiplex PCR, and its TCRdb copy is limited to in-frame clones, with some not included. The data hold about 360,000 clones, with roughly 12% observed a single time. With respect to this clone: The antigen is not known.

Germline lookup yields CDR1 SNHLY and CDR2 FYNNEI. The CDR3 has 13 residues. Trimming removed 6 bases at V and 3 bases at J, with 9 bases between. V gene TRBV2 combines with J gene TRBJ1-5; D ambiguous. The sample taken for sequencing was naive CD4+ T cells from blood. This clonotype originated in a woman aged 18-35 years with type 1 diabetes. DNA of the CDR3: TGTGCCAGCAGCGGGGAGTTCAATCAGCCCCAGCATTTT. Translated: CASSGEFNQPQHF.